This T cell receptor beta chain was recovered during a study of blood T cell repertoires in COVID-19. Repertoires were generated with immunoSEQ multiplex PCR, while TCRdb's copy carries only in-frame clones and drops some. In the table there are hundreds of thousands of clones, around 89% of which are singletons. Per germline, CDR1 GTSNPN and CDR2 SVGIG (reference sequence). The V end was cut by 3 bases, the J end by 3 bases, with 5 bases between. CDR3 length: 11 residues. The chain couples TRBV30 to TRBJ1-1; D gene uncertain. The TCR was taken from a woman aged 45 to 65 with active or convalescent COVID-19. Specimen: peripheral blood. The DNA of the CDR3 is TGTGCCTGGAGCTTCGACACTGAAGCTTTCTTT. Protein: CAWSFDTEAFF. The variable domain in full, with the rest retrieved from reference TRBV30 and TRBJ1-1, is SQTIHQWPATLVQPVGSPLSLECTVEGTSNPNLYWYRQAAGRGLQLLFYSVGIGQISSEVPQNLSASRPQDRQFILSSKKLLLSDSGFYLCAWSFDTEAFFGQGTRLTVV.